Listed below are T cell receptor beta chains from one sample, sequenced in a study of cytomegalovirus exposure and HLA in healthy donors. The assay was immunoSEQ multiplex PCR, and TCRdb's table has in-frame clones only and misses some. The sample consists of about 190,000 clones, roughly 75% of them appearing once. What was sequenced was PBMCs. The receptors were gathered from a man aged 25-40 years in good health and CMV-seropositive. Both conserved end residues are trimmed from each CDR3. Clone size, where shown, is once, few, many, or a class for clones that have expanded.

CDR3,size,V,J
ASSYGGGPGNEQF,few,TRBV7-6,TRBJ2-1
ASSLVTGGGHEQY,-,TRBV7-2,TRBJ2-7
ASSPGTATGELF,-,TRBV5-1,TRBJ2-2
ASSIDSRNTEAF,-,TRBV18,TRBJ1-1
ASSFRDS,-,TRBV11-2,TRBJ1-2
ASSVPGGASGEQF,-,TRBV9,TRBJ2-1
ASTLGGGPTNEQF,-,TRBV5-1,TRBJ2-1
AISTDRGVRETQY,-,TRBV10-3,TRBJ2-5
ASSSAGQGYEQY,-,TRBV27,TRBJ2-7
ASSRSGSYNEQF,-,TRBV7-9,TRBJ2-1
ASTAGGLTGELF,-,TRBV6-1,TRBJ2-2
ASSLGQGSP,few,TRBV7-9,TRBJ1-1
AWSGRQRFNYGYT,once,TRBV30,TRBJ1-2
ASSLYTPLGVPSMNTEAF,-,TRBV27,TRBJ1-1
ASSVASGEGDEQF,-,TRBV9,TRBJ2-1
ASSVRASGGQETQY,few,TRBV9,TRBJ2-5
ASRRGLAGSQETQY,few,TRBV27,TRBJ2-5
AWSRQGYEQY,-,TRBV30,TRBJ2-7
ASSLVTSTTDTQY,-,TRBV5-4,TRBJ2-3
ASSSISGGGTDTQY,-,TRBV5-1,TRBJ2-3
ASSTTGGLYEQY,-,TRBV5-1,-
ASSRGLPETQY,few,TRBV28,TRBJ2-5
ASSPGGVNYGYT,-,TRBV6-5,TRBJ1-2
ASSVGGGRGNEQY,-,TRBV9,TRBJ2-7
ASSDPVGAGGRETQY,-,TRBV10-2,TRBJ2-5
ASSLPQQGGNSPLH,-,TRBV7-2,TRBJ1-6
ASSYTGSQPQH,-,TRBV6-6,TRBJ1-5
ASSEQVTNEQF,-,TRBV6-1,TRBJ2-1
ASRRKGPYSPNEKLF,-,TRBV19,TRBJ1-4
AWSVQAAGRLNTEAF,-,TRBV30,TRBJ1-1
ASSLQSADTQY,-,TRBV7-2,TRBJ2-3
ATNQGAASSYNEQF,-,TRBV7-2,TRBJ2-1
ASSYSFRGGNYGYT,-,TRBV6-5,TRBJ1-2
ASSKTVGLAETQY,-,TRBV28,TRBJ2-5
SSSPAGGGSYEQY,-,TRBV7-9,TRBJ2-7
ASSLGMSGGASEQF,-,TRBV5-4,TRBJ2-1
ASSYQGLYEQY,-,TRBV7-2,TRBJ2-7